Each of the 10 T cell receptor beta chains below was sequenced from the same sample in a study of cytomegalovirus exposure and HLA in healthy donors. PCR involved 60 Vbeta and 13 Jbeta primers. Method: immunoSEQ multiplex PCR; TCRdb's copy keeps in-frame clones and lacks some. This sample yields about 160,000 clones, of which 65% to 90% are seen a single time; roughly a tenth belongs to the top ten. Sequenced material: PBMCs. The receptor set was obtained from a man between 50 and 59 years old in good health and CMV-seropositive.

The rearrangement links TRBV4-3 to TRBJ2-7; 7 nucleotides match TRBD1. CDR3 length: 14 residues. The ends lost 4 bases at V and 3 bases at J; junction bases unmatched: 6. Looked up from germline, CDR1 is LGHNA and CDR2 is YSLEER. For the CDR3, the DNA is TGCGCCAGCAGCCCCGGGGACAGACTCTACGAGCAGTACTTC. It yields the protein CASSPGDRLYEQYF.

This clone appeared once. This chain connects TRBV13 to TRBJ2-2; D not certain. This CDR3 comprises 14 residues. V lost 1 base, J lost 4 bases, and 7 bases lay in between. Per the germline V gene, CDR1 is PRHDT and CDR2 is FYEKMQ (reference sequence). The CDR3 nucleotides read TGTGCCAGCAGCTTAGTTTACGGCACCGGGGAGCTGTTTTTT. Residues: CASSLVYGTGELFF. The full variable domain, in which reference TRBV13 and TRBJ2-2 provide the parts outside the CDR3, is AAGVIQSPRHLIKEKRETATLKCYPIPRHDTVYWYQQGPGQDPQFLISFYEKMQSDKGSIPDRFSAQQFSDYHSELNMSSLELGDSALYFCASSLVYGTGELFFGEGSRLTVL.

The chain recombines TRBV18 with TRBJ1-2; 8 nucleotides align to TRBD1. Looked up from germline, CDR1 is KGHSH and CDR2 is LQKENI. The CDR3 loop spans 14 amino acids. Trimming cost V 5 bases and J 7 bases; bases outside gene matches: 9. CDR3 nucleotide sequence: TGTGCCAGCTCAACAGGGACAGGCCCGGGTGGCTACACCTTC. It is translated as CASSTGTGPGGYTF.

This clone was counted between two and nine times. The chain uses TRBV15 and TRBJ2-5; 9 bases map to TRBD1. This CDR3 has 14 residues. The V segment lost 1 base and the J segment 3 bases; nucleotides outside the gene matches: 0. Germline CDR1 and CDR2: LNHNV and YYDKDF (reference sequence). The CDR3 DNA is TGTGCCACCAGCAGAGGGACAGGGGAAGAGACCCAGTACTTC. It encodes CATSRGTGEETQYF.

The chain combines TRBV5-8 with TRBJ2-7; 7 bases are shared with TRBD1. V shed 2 bases, J shed 2 bases, and the junction held 13 bases outside the gene matches. The CDR3 covers 17 residues. The V gene's germline CDR1 is SGHTS and CDR2 YDEGEE. CDR3 DNA: TGTGCCAGCAGCTTCTACAGGGGATACGACCGGCCCTACGAGCAGTACTTC. This sequence encodes CASSFYRGYDRPYEQYF.

V usage is TRBV28 and J usage is TRBJ2-5; 11 nucleotides align to TRBD2. CDR3 length: 15 amino acids. The V segment lost 8 bases and the J segment 5 bases; nucleotides outside the gene matches: 10. Per germline, CDR1 MDHEN and CDR2 SYDVKM. This CDR3 is CASRGTSGPSETQYF. CDR3 in DNA: TGTGCCAGCCGCGGGACTAGCGGACCCTCGGAGACCCAGTACTTC.

This clone was found a few times. This chain links TRBV7-2 with TRBJ2-7; maybe TRBD2 (5 bases). This CDR3 comprises 14 residues. Germline assignment: CDR1 SGHTA and CDR2 FQGNSA. Trimming stripped 5 bases from V and 7 bases from J, with 18 bases between. Written as DNA, the CDR3 is TGTGCCAGCAGCCCGAGCCAGGTACTAGGGGAGCAGTACTTC. Translating it yields CASSPSQVLGEQYF.

The V and J genes are TRBV30 and TRBJ2-7; 10 bases fit TRBD1. With 2 bases clipped from V and 5 bases from J, the junction kept 6 bases outside the gene matches. This CDR3 comprises 14 residues. Germline-derived CDR1 and CDR2 are GTSNPN and SVGIG (reference sequence). The CDR3 sequence: CAWSSGQGVHEQYF. DNA of the CDR3: TGTGCCTGGAGTAGCGGACAGGGGGTACACGAGCAGTACTTC.

This sequence joins TRBV14 and TRBJ2-7, with D perhaps matching TRBD1 (6 bases). The CDR3 has 15 amino acids. V lost 4 bases and J lost 3, with 16 bases in between. The V gene's germline CDR1 is SGHDN and CDR2 FVKESK. The CDR3 DNA follows: TGTGCCAGCAGCCTGACCTCGAGGGGGAACTACGAGCAGTACTTC. Translating it yields CASSLTSRGNYEQYF.

This chain links TRBV4-2 with TRBJ1-2, with 7 bases lining up with TRBD1. J was trimmed by 8 bases and V by 4 bases; bases with no gene match: 16. Germline CDR1 reads LGHNA; CDR2 reads YNFKEQ. The CDR3 contains 16 residues. In DNA form, the CDR3 reads TGTGCCAGCAGCCTCACCCACCTCGACAGGGACAGCGGCTACACCTTC. Translated, it gives CASSLTHLDRDSGYTF.